Detailed here is one T cell receptor beta chain. The target antigen is unknown. TCRdb used MiXCR to reprocess the reads, holding one entry per CDR3 protein. The sample lists about 600,000 distinct CDR3 sequences; 24% were seen once. The data were taken from a study of T cell repertoires in cytomegalovirus infection. Whole-study results and caveats: Predominance within the ex vivo response was attributable to HLA-C-restricted CMV-specific TCR beta clonotypes. Carriers of CMV plus the relevant HLA were identified by cumulative public TCR beta family frequency.

There are 16 residues in the CDR3. Trimming took 4 bases from V and 8 from J; bases not matched to a gene: 9. Germline-derived CDR1 and CDR2 are MNHEY and SVGAGI. This receptor was taken from a human donor in good health (CMV status not recorded). Some clones in this sample may be carry-over from other donors' samples. Sequencing used CD8+ T cells from PBMCs. This chain connects TRBV6-5 to TRBJ2-1, with 12 nucleotides matching TRBD2. CDR3 nucleotides: TGTGCCAGCAGTTCACCGGGACTAGCGGGTACCGATGAGCAGTTCTTC. It is translated as CASSSPGLAGTDEQFF.